This section outlines one T cell receptor (beta chain) sequence together with its context. Antigen unknown. This may be a read error, as it is one base from a much larger clone. This CDR3 region has 14 residues. The germline V gene encodes CDR1 MNHEY and CDR2 SVGAGI. This specimen belongs to a study of tumor-infiltrating lymphocytes in primary liver carcinoma. Study background: Patients of both sexes were 30 to 69 years old. Points from the study as a whole: The study found a significantly higher top-250-clone fraction in tumors than in blood (p = 0.039).

Production of TCR beta cDNA used 400 to 650 ng total RNA together with a constant-region primer. Libraries covering TCR beta were generated through three nested multiplex PCR rounds (using a slightly modified ARM-PCR). TRBV1-TRBV30 forward primers paired with a C-beta reverse primer were used in the first two PCR rounds, which ran roughly 10 cycles each. Each CDR3 protein gets one entry after TCRdb re-called the multiplex PCR reads with MiXCR. The sample lists fewer than 350,000 distinct CDR3 sequences; 55% to 65% were seen once. Blood RNA originated from unsorted whole blood, with germline DNA additionally extracted. They drew approximately 3.8 milliliters of peripheral blood before surgery.

The V and J genes are TRBV6-5 and TRBJ2-7; a weak D match, TRBD2 (6 bases). The clonotype comes from a man between 40 and 49 years old with primary liver carcinoma and hepatitis B virus infection. The sample taken for sequencing was peripheral blood. CDR3 sequence: CAISYGGVSYEQYF. The CDR3 DNA is TGTGCCATCAGTTACGGAGGGGTTTCCTACGAGCAGTACTTC.